Listed here is a single T cell receptor (beta chain). Antigen: not known. These data are taken from a study of regulatory dendritic cells for organ transplantation. TCRdb's table, derived via immunoSEQ multiplex PCR, lists solely in-frame clones and lacks some. The repertoire holds over 9,500 clones, with about 90% as singletons. The V end was cut by 5 bases, the J end by 7 bases, with 15 bases between. CDR3 size: 13 residues. Per germline, CDR1 MNHEY and CDR2 SVGAGI. The study, taken as a whole, reports: Naive T cells showed high diversity, memory cells less, memory CD8+ least. Between individuals, the alloreactive memory CD8+ T cell pool differed considerably.

Sorted subsets were CFSE-labeled and cultured approximately 5 days with allogeneic dendritic cells. CD4+ or CD8+ T cells were sorted as naive CD45RA+ or memory CD45RO+. Source material: naive CD8+ T cells from blood cultured with regulatory dendritic cells. Subset meaning: CD45RA+ naive T cells. The receptor was derived from a human donor in good health. The genes are TRBV6-5 and TRBJ2-7; D is undetermined. As DNA, the CDR3 is TGTGCCAGCAGTGGAATGACTGCCTGGGAGCAGTACTTC. Translating it yields CASSGMTAWEQYF.